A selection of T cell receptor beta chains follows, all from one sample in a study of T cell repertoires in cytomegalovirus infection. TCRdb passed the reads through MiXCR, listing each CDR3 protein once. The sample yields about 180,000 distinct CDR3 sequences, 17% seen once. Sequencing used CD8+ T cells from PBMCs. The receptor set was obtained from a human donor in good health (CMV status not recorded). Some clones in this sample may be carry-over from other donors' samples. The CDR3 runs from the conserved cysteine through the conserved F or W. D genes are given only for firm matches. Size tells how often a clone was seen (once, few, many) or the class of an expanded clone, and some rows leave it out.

CDR3nt: TGTGCCAGCAGTCACCGGACCGGATCCTCCAGGGAGCAGTACTTC
CDR3aa: CASSHRTGSSREQYF
d_gene: .
j_gene: TRBJ2-7
abundance: .
v_gene: TRBV6-5

CDR3nt: TGTGCCAGCAGTTACTCCTGGACAGAGTTTATTAAGCCCCAGCATTTT
CDR3aa: CASSYSWTEFIKPQHF
d_gene: .
j_gene: TRBJ1-5
abundance: few
v_gene: TRBV28

CDR3nt: TGTGCCAGCAGCTCCACTAGTTACAATGAGCAGTTCTTC
CDR3aa: CASSSTSYNEQFF
d_gene: .
j_gene: TRBJ2-1
abundance: .
v_gene: TRBV7-9

CDR3nt: TGTGCCAGCAGTTCCCCGGACGGAATCGCCTACAATGAGCAGTTCTTC
CDR3aa: CASSSPDGIAYNEQFF
d_gene: .
j_gene: TRBJ2-1
abundance: few
v_gene: TRBV27

CDR3nt: TGTGCCAGCAGTGGCGAGATACGGGAAAAACTGTTTTTT
CDR3aa: CASSGEIREKLFF
d_gene: .
j_gene: TRBJ1-4
abundance: few
v_gene: TRBV28

CDR3nt: TGTGCCAGCAGTTCGCCTAGCGGGGGGGACGGTGAGCAGTTCTTC
CDR3aa: CASSSPSGGDGEQFF
d_gene: TRBD2
j_gene: TRBJ2-1
abundance: .
v_gene: TRBV27

CDR3nt: TGTGCCACCGAAAGGGGAGGACAGGGGGCCGAGACCCAGTACTTC
CDR3aa: CATERGGQGAETQYF
d_gene: TRBD1
j_gene: TRBJ2-5
abundance: .
v_gene: TRBV19

CDR3nt: TGTGCCAGCAGCTACGAGACAGCCTACGAGCAGTACTTC
CDR3aa: CASSYETAYEQYF
d_gene: .
j_gene: TRBJ2-7
abundance: few
v_gene: TRBV7-6

CDR3nt: TGTGCCAGCAGCAGAACAGGGGGCCCATTCACCGGGGAGCTGTTTTTT
CDR3aa: CASSRTGGPFTGELFF
d_gene: TRBD1
j_gene: TRBJ2-2
abundance: .
v_gene: TRBV5-5

CDR3nt: TGTGCCAGCAGGCCGAAGACAGGGAGCATTCAGCCCCAGCATTTT
CDR3aa: CASRPKTGSIQPQHF
d_gene: TRBD1
j_gene: TRBJ1-5
abundance: few
v_gene: TRBV28

CDR3nt: TGTGCCAGCAGTTCTCAACAGGGGCCCCAGGGCACTGAAGCTTTCTTT
CDR3aa: CASSSQQGPQGTEAFF
d_gene: TRBD1
j_gene: TRBJ1-1
abundance: .
v_gene: TRBV6-5

CDR3nt: TGTGCCAGCAGTTTACAGGGGCGGCTGGACTATGGCTACACCTTC
CDR3aa: CASSLQGRLDYGYTF
d_gene: TRBD1
j_gene: TRBJ1-2
abundance: .
v_gene: TRBV6-5

CDR3nt: TGTGCCAGCAGCTTAGGGGTCACGCCGAAAGAGACCCAGTACTTC
CDR3aa: CASSLGVTPKETQYF
d_gene: .
j_gene: TRBJ2-5
abundance: .
v_gene: TRBV13

CDR3nt: TGTGCCAGCAGCTTAAGGAGGGGGAAGGGTGAGCAGTTCTTC
CDR3aa: CASSLRRGKGEQFF
d_gene: .
j_gene: TRBJ2-1
abundance: few
v_gene: TRBV7-9

CDR3nt: TGCGCCAGCAGCCACCCATTCGGGGTGGGCAATCAGCCCCAGCATTTT
CDR3aa: CASSHPFGVGNQPQHF
d_gene: .
j_gene: TRBJ1-5
abundance: .
v_gene: TRBV4-1

CDR3nt: TGCGCCAGCAGCTTAGAGACAGGGGAGACCTACGAGCAGTACTTC
CDR3aa: CASSLETGETYEQYF
d_gene: TRBD1
j_gene: TRBJ2-7
abundance: .
v_gene: TRBV4-1

CDR3nt: TGCAGTGCCCTCCTCCGGGTGGGCAGTGGCAATCAGCCCCAGCATTTT
CDR3aa: CSALLRVGSGNQPQHF
d_gene: .
j_gene: TRBJ1-5
abundance: few
v_gene: TRBV20-1

CDR3nt: TGCAGCGTTGATTCCGGCAATTCCTACAATGAGCAGTTCTTC
CDR3aa: CSVDSGNSYNEQFF
d_gene: .
j_gene: TRBJ2-1
abundance: few
v_gene: TRBV29-1

CDR3nt: TGTGCCAGCAGTTACACAGGGCGTAATCAGCCCCAGCATTTT
CDR3aa: CASSYTGRNQPQHF
d_gene: .
j_gene: TRBJ1-5
abundance: .
v_gene: TRBV6-2/TRBV6-3

CDR3nt: TGTGCCAGCAGCCCAACCCAGGGTTACAAATTCGAGACCCAGTACTTC
CDR3aa: CASSPTQGYKFETQYF
d_gene: .
j_gene: TRBJ2-5
abundance: many
v_gene: TRBV7-2

CDR3nt: TGCAGCGTTGTTTCGAGGGGCGACTTCTCTGGAAACACCATATATTTT
CDR3aa: CSVVSRGDFSGNTIYF
d_gene: .
j_gene: TRBJ1-3
abundance: few
v_gene: TRBV29-1

CDR3nt: TGTGCCAGCAGTTACAGGGGGATAGGCTACGAGCAGTACTTC
CDR3aa: CASSYRGIGYEQYF
d_gene: .
j_gene: TRBJ2-7
abundance: few
v_gene: TRBV6-5

CDR3nt: TGCGCCAGCAGCTCTACCGGGGGGGCTTGGGTTGAGCAGTTCTTC
CDR3aa: CASSSTGGAWVEQFF
d_gene: TRBD2
j_gene: TRBJ2-1
abundance: once
v_gene: TRBV4-3

CDR3nt: TGTGCCAGCAGTTCCTACAGGGGACGGGGTGAAAAACTGTTTTTT
CDR3aa: CASSSYRGRGEKLFF
d_gene: TRBD1
j_gene: TRBJ1-4
abundance: .
v_gene: TRBV28

CDR3nt: TGTGCCAGCAGTCCGAGGGGGTCCAATGAGCAGTTCTTC
CDR3aa: CASSPRGSNEQFF
d_gene: .
j_gene: TRBJ2-1
abundance: few
v_gene: TRBV11-3

CDR3nt: TGTGCCAGCAGCGCGGGGACAAGCGCAACTAATGAAAAACTGTTTTTT
CDR3aa: CASSAGTSATNEKLFF
d_gene: .
j_gene: TRBJ1-4
abundance: .
v_gene: TRBV11-2

CDR3nt: TGTGCCAGCAGCTTAGCGCAGGCAGCATATGGCTACACCTTC
CDR3aa: CASSLAQAAYGYTF
d_gene: .
j_gene: TRBJ1-2
abundance: few
v_gene: TRBV7-2

CDR3nt: TGTGCCAGCAGCCCCGGGCAGGGCAATGAAAAACTGTTTTTT
CDR3aa: CASSPGQGNEKLFF
d_gene: .
j_gene: TRBJ1-4
abundance: .
v_gene: TRBV11-2

CDR3nt: TGTGCCAGTAGTATCGGGACAGAATGGTACGAGCAGTACTTC
CDR3aa: CASSIGTEWYEQYF
d_gene: TRBD1
j_gene: TRBJ2-7
abundance: few
v_gene: TRBV19

CDR3nt: TGCGGAAGGCAGGCCGACACTGAAGCTTTCTTT
CDR3aa: CGRQADTEAFF
d_gene: .
j_gene: TRBJ1-1
abundance: .
v_gene: TRBV29-1

CDR3nt: TGCAGTGCAGAAACCCGAATCGCTAGGGAAACTTTCTATGGCTACACCTTC
CDR3aa: CSAETRIARETFYGYTF
d_gene: .
j_gene: TRBJ1-2
abundance: .
v_gene: TRBV20-1

CDR3nt: TGTGCCAGCAGTTTACGTCAAGGGGAAAACTCCTACGAGCAGTACTTC
CDR3aa: CASSLRQGENSYEQYF
d_gene: .
j_gene: TRBJ2-7
abundance: few
v_gene: TRBV27

CDR3nt: TGTGCCAGCAGTTTAGGGGACAAGATTACTTTCGATGAGCAGTTCTTC
CDR3aa: CASSLGDKITFDEQFF
d_gene: .
j_gene: TRBJ2-1
abundance: few
v_gene: TRBV12-3/TRBV12-4

CDR3nt: TGTGCCAGCAGCTTACTCCACAATGAGCAGTTCTTC
CDR3aa: CASSLLHNEQFF
d_gene: .
j_gene: TRBJ2-1
abundance: many
v_gene: TRBV7-2

CDR3nt: TGTGCCAGCAGTTTAGCGATGTTAGCGGGGCCGCTAGAGACCCAGTACTTC
CDR3aa: CASSLAMLAGPLETQYF
d_gene: TRBD2
j_gene: TRBJ2-5
abundance: .
v_gene: TRBV12-3/TRBV12-4

CDR3nt: TGTGCCAGCAGGGGTCGAGGGCCATCTCATTTGTTCTTC
CDR3aa: CASRGRGPSHLFF
d_gene: .
j_gene: TRBJ2-1
abundance: few
v_gene: TRBV6-8

CDR3nt: TGCAGCGTTTTTAGTACCGGGGAGCTGTTTTTT
CDR3aa: CSVFSTGELFF
d_gene: .
j_gene: TRBJ2-2
abundance: .
v_gene: TRBV29-1

CDR3nt: TGTGCCAGTAGTATCGACCGGACAGCTGGAAACACCATATATTTT
CDR3aa: CASSIDRTAGNTIYF
d_gene: .
j_gene: TRBJ1-3
abundance: few
v_gene: TRBV19

CDR3nt: TGTGCCAGCAGCCGTGGGGTTTGGGATGAGCAGTTCTTC
CDR3aa: CASSRGVWDEQFF
d_gene: .
j_gene: TRBJ2-1
abundance: .
v_gene: TRBV11-3

CDR3nt: TGTGCCAGCAGCTTGGGGACAGGAGGAGAAAAACTGTTTTTT
CDR3aa: CASSLGTGGEKLFF
d_gene: TRBD1
j_gene: TRBJ1-4
abundance: .
v_gene: TRBV7-6

CDR3nt: TGTGCCAGCAGTTACGATAGTTCTCAGGGGGCGACTAATGAAAAACTGTTTTTT
CDR3aa: CASSYDSSQGATNEKLFF
d_gene: TRBD1
j_gene: TRBJ1-4
abundance: .
v_gene: TRBV6-5

CDR3nt: TGTGCCAGCAGCTTAGCCGGCGGGGGAGGCGCAGATACGCAGTATTTT
CDR3aa: CASSLAGGGGADTQYF
d_gene: TRBD2
j_gene: TRBJ2-3
abundance: few
v_gene: TRBV7-2

CDR3nt: TGTGCCAGCATAGACAGTTACAATGAGCAGTTCTTC
CDR3aa: CASIDSYNEQFF
d_gene: .
j_gene: TRBJ2-1
abundance: .
v_gene: TRBV2

CDR3nt: TGTGCCAGCAGTTACGGGGAGACAGGGAGCAGGGAAAAACTGTTTTTT
CDR3aa: CASSYGETGSREKLFF
d_gene: TRBD1
j_gene: TRBJ1-4
abundance: few
v_gene: TRBV6-5

CDR3nt: TGTGCCAGCAGTTTTGTTGGGGGAGACGGGGCGCGCTGGTCAGACACTGAAGCTTTCTTT
CDR3aa: CASSFVGGDGARWSDTEAFF
d_gene: .
j_gene: TRBJ1-1
abundance: few
v_gene: TRBV28

CDR3nt: TGCAGTGCTAGGCAGGGATACAATGAGCAGTTCTTC
CDR3aa: CSARQGYNEQFF
d_gene: .
j_gene: TRBJ2-1
abundance: .
v_gene: TRBV20-1

CDR3nt: TGTGCCAGCAGTTTACTTCCCTACGAGCAGTACTTC
CDR3aa: CASSLLPYEQYF
d_gene: .
j_gene: TRBJ2-7
abundance: few
v_gene: TRBV12-3/TRBV12-4

CDR3nt: TGTGCCAGCCTTCGACCTGGTGGGGAGCTGTTTTTT
CDR3aa: CASLRPGGELFF
d_gene: .
j_gene: TRBJ2-2
abundance: .
v_gene: TRBV27

CDR3nt: TGTGCCAGCAGTGGAGGGGGTAGCAATCAGCCCCAGCATTTT
CDR3aa: CASSGGGSNQPQHF
d_gene: .
j_gene: TRBJ1-5
abundance: few
v_gene: TRBV25-1

CDR3nt: TGTGCCAGCAGCTTAATGCGCCAGGGGTACACTGAAGCTTTCTTT
CDR3aa: CASSLMRQGYTEAFF
d_gene: .
j_gene: TRBJ1-1
abundance: many
v_gene: TRBV7-8

CDR3nt: TGTGCCAGCAGACCAGGGGTAGCGGGGCCTGGATCCGGGGAGCTGTTTTTT
CDR3aa: CASRPGVAGPGSGELFF
d_gene: TRBD2
j_gene: TRBJ2-2
abundance: many
v_gene: TRBV7-2

CDR3nt: TGTGCCAGCAGTCCCATGACAGCAGTTGAAGCTTTCTTT
CDR3aa: CASSPMTAVEAFF
d_gene: .
j_gene: TRBJ1-1
abundance: .
v_gene: TRBV6-2/TRBV6-3

CDR3nt: TGCGCCAGCAGCCAAGAGCCAGGGAGCACTGAAGCTTTCTTT
CDR3aa: CASSQEPGSTEAFF
d_gene: .
j_gene: TRBJ1-1
abundance: .
v_gene: TRBV4-1

CDR3nt: TGTGCCAGCAGCCCCGTCGGGCCCCCTGAAGCTTTCTTT
CDR3aa: CASSPVGPPEAFF
d_gene: .
j_gene: TRBJ1-1
abundance: few
v_gene: TRBV7-2

CDR3nt: TGTGCCAGCAGCTTAAATAGTGCGGCGAACACTGAAGCTTTCTTT
CDR3aa: CASSLNSAANTEAFF
d_gene: .
j_gene: TRBJ1-1
abundance: few
v_gene: TRBV7-9

CDR3nt: TGTGCCAGCAGCAAAATTCCGACAGAGCTCTCCTACGAGCAGTACTTC
CDR3aa: CASSKIPTELSYEQYF
d_gene: .
j_gene: TRBJ2-7
abundance: many
v_gene: TRBV7-2

CDR3nt: TGCAGCGTTTTGGATCTTACAGGGAATAGCTCCTACGAGCAGTACTTC
CDR3aa: CSVLDLTGNSSYEQYF
d_gene: .
j_gene: TRBJ2-7
abundance: .
v_gene: TRBV29-1